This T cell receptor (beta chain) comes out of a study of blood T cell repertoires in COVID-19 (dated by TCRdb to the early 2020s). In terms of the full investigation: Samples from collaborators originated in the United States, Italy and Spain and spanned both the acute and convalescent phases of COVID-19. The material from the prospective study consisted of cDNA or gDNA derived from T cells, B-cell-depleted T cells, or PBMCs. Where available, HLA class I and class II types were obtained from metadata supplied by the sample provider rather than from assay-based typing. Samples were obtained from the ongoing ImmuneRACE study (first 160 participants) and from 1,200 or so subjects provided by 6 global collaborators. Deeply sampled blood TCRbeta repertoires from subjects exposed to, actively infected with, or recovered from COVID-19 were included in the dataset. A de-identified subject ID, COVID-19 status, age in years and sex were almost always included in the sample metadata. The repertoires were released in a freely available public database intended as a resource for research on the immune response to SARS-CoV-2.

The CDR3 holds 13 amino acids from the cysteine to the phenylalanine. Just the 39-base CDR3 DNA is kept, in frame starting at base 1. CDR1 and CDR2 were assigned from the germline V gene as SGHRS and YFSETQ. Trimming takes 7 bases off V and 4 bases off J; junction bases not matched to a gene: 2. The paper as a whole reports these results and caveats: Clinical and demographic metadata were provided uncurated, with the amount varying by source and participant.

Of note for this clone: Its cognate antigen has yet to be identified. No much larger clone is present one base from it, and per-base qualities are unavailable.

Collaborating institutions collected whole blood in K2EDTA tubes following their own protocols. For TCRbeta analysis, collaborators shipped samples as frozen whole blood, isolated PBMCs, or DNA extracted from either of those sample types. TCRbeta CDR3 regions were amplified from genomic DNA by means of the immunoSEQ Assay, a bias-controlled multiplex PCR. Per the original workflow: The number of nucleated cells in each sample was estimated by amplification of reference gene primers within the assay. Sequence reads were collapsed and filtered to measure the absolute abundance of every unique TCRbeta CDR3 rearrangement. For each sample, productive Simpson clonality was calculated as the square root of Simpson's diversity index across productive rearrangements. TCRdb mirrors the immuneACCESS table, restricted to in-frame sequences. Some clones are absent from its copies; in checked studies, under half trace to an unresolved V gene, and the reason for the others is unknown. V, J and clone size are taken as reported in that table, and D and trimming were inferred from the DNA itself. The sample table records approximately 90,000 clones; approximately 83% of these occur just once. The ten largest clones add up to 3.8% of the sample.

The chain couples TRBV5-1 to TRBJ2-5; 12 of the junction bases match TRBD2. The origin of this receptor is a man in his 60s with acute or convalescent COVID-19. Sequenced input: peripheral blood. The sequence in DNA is TGCGCCAGCGGACTAGCGGGACCAGAGACCCAGTACTTC. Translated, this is CASGLAGPETQYF.